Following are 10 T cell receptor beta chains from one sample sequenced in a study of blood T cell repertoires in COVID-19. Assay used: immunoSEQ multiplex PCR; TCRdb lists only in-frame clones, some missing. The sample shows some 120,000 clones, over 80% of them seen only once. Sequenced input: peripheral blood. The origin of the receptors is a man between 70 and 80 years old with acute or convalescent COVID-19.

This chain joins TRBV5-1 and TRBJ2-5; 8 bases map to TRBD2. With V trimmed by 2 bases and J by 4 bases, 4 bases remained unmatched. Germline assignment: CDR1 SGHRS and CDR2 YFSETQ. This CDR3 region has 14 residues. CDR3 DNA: TGCGCCAGCAGCTTCGGGCGGGGGGTAGAGACCCAGTACTTC. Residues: CASSFGRGVETQYF. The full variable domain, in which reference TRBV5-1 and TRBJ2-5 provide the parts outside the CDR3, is KAGVTQTPRYLIKTRGQQVTLSCSPISGHRSVSWYQQTPGQGLQFLFEYFSETQRNKGNFPGRFSGRQFSNSRSEMNVSTLELGDSALYLCASSFGRGVETQYFGPGTRLLVL.

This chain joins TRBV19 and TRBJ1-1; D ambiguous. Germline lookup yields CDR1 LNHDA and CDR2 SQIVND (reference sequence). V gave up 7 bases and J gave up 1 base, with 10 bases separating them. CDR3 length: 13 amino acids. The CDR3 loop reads CASTFSRNTEAFF. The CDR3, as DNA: TGTGCCAGTACTTTTTCCAGGAACACTGAAGCTTTCTTT.

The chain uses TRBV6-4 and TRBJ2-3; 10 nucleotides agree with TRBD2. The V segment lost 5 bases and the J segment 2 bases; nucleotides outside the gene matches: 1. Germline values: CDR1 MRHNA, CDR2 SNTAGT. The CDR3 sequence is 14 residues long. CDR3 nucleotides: TGTGCCAGCAGTAGCGGGGGGGCCACAGATACGCAGTATTTT. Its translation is CASSSGGATDTQYF.

The CDR3 DNA follows: TGCGCCAGCAGCTTGGCCCTTGGAGGGACTTCGGGAACCGGGGAGCTGTTTTTT. Translation gives CASSLALGGTSGTGELFF. V usage is TRBV5-1 and J usage is TRBJ2-2; weak D call: TRBD2 (6 bases). In germline, CDR1 is SGHRS, CDR2 YFSETQ. This CDR3 spans 18 amino acids. Trimming left V 0 bases short and J 5 bases short, with 20 bases between.

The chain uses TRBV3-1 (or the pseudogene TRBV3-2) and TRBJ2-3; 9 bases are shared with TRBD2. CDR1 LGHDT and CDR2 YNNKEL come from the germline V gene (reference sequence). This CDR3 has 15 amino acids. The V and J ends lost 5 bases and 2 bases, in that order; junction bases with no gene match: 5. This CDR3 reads CASSKRGVITDTQYF. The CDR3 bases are TGTGCCAGCAGCAAGCGGGGGGTAATCACAGATACGCAGTATTTT.

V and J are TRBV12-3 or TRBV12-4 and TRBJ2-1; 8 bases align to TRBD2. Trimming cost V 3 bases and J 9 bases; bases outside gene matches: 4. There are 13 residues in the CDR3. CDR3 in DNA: TGTGCCAGCAGTTTTGGGGCGGGGGGTGAGCAGTTCTTC. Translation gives CASSFGAGGEQFF.

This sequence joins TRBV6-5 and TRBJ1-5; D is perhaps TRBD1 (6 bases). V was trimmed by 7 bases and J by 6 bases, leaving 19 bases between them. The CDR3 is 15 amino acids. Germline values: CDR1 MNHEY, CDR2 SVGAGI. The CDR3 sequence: CASTLPGGRVQPQHF. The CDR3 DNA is TGTGCCAGCACGTTACCGGGGGGCCGGGTTCAGCCCCAGCATTTT.

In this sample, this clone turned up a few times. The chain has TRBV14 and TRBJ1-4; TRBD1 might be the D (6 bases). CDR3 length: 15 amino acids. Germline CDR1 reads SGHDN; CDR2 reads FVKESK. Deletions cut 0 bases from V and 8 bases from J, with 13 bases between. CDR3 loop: CASSQDARGPEKLFF. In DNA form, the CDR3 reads TGTGCCAGCAGCCAAGACGCCAGGGGACCGGAAAAACTGTTTTTT.

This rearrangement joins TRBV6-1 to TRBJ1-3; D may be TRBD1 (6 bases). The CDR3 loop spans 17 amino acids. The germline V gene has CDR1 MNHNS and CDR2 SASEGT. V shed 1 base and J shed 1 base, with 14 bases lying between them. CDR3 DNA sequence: TGTGCCAGCAGTGAAGTTTTAAGGGGGATTTCTGGAAACACCATATATTTT. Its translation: CASSEVLRGISGNTIYF.

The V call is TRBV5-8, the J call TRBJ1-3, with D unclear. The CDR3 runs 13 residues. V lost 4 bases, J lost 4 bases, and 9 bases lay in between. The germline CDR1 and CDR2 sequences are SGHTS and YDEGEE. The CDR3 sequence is CASSLTVGNTIYF. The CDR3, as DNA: TGTGCCAGCAGCCTAACAGTCGGAAACACCATATATTTT.